This TCR beta chain stems from a study of T cell responses to AZD1222 COVID-19 vaccine. With respect to this clone: Antigen specificity is unknown.

Sequencing was performed with immunoSEQ multiplex PCR; in TCRdb, only in-frame clones are kept and a portion is missing. The data hold 240,000 or so clones, with approximately 95% observed a single time. Overall study results and limits: Clonal diversity may have been underestimated, and the donors were mostly white British, with more females than males.

The specimen was peripheral blood, collected on day 0 of AZD1222 vaccination. The receptor was derived from an adult in good health.

CDR3 residues: CASSKTPLTATSHNEQFF. The CDR3 DNA is TGTGCCAGCAGCAAAACACCCCTGACAGCGACCAGCCACAATGAGCAGTTCTTC. J is TRBJ2-1 and V is TRBV21-1; TRBD1, the D gene given by the table, was not confirmed from the DNA. TRBV21-1 is a pseudogene locus. The CDR3 has 18 amino acids.